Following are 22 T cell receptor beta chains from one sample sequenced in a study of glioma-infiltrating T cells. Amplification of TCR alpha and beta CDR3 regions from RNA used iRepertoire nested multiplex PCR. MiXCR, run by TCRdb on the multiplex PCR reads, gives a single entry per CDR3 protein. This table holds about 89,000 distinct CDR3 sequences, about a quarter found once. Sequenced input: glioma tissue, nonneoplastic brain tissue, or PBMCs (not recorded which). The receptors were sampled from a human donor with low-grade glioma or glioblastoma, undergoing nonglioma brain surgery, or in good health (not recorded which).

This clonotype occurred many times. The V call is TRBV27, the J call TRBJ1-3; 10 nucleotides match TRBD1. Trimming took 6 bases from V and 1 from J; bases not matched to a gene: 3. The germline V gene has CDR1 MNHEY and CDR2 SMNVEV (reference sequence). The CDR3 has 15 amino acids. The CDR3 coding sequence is TGTGCCAGCAGAGCGGACAGGGGGTCTGGAAACACCATATATTTT. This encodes CASRADRGSGNTIYF.

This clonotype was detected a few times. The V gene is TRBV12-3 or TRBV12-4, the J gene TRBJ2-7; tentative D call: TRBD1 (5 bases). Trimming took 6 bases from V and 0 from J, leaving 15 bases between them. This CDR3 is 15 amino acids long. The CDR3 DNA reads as TGTGCCAGCAGCCGCGGACATTCTTCCTCCTACGAGCAGTACTTC. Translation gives CASSRGHSSSYEQYF.

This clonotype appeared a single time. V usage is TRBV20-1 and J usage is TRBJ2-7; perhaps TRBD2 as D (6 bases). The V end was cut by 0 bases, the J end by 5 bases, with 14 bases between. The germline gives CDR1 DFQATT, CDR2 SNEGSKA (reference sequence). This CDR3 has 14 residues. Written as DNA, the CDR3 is TGCAGTGCTAGAGATACGGGGGTCCGCAACGAGCAGTACTTC. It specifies CSARDTGVRNEQYF.

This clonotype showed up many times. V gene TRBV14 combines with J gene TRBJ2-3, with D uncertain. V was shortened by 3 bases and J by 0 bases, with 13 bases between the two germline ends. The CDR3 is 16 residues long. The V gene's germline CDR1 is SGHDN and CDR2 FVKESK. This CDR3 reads CASSQRLFSSTDTQYF. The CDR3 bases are TGTGCCAGCAGCCAGCGACTCTTCTCGAGCACAGATACGCAGTATTTT.

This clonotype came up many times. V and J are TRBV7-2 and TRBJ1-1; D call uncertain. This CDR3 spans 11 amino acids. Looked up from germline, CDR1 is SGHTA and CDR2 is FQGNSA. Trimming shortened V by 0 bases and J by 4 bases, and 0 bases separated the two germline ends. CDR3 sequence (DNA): TGTGCCAGCAGCTTAGCCACTGAAGCTTTCTTT. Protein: CASSLATEAFF.

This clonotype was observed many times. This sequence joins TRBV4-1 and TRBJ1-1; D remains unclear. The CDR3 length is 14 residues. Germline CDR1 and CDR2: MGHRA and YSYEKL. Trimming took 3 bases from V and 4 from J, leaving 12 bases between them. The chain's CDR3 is CASSQSGYGTEAFF. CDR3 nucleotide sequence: TGCGCCAGCAGCCAGAGCGGTTACGGCACTGAAGCTTTCTTT.

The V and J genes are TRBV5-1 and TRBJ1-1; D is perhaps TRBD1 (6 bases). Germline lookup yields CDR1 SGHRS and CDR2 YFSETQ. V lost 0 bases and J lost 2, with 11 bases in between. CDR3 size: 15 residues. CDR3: CASSLAGVENTEAFF. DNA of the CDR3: TGCGCCAGCAGCTTGGCAGGGGTAGAAAACACTGAAGCTTTCTTT.

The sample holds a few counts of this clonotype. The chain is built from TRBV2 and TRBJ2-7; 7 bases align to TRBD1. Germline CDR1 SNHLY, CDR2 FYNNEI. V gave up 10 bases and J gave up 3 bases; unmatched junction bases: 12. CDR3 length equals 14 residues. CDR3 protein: CATEGGDRYYEQYF. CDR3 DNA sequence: TGTGCCACCGAAGGTGGGGACAGATACTACGAGCAGTACTTC.

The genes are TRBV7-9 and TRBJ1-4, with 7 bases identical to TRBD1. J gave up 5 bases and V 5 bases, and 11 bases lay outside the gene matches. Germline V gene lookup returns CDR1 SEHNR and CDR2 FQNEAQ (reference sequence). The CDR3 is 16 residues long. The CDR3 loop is CASSPRPGQSNEKLFF. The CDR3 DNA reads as TGTGCCAGCAGCCCTCGACCGGGACAGTCGAATGAAAAACTGTTTTTT. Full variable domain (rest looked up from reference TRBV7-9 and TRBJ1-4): DTGVSQNPRHKITKRGQNVTFRCDPISEHNRLYWYRQTLGQGPEFLTYFQNEAQLEKSRLLSDRFSAERPKGSFSTLEIQRTEQGDSAMYLCASSPRPGQSNEKLFFGSGTQLSVL.

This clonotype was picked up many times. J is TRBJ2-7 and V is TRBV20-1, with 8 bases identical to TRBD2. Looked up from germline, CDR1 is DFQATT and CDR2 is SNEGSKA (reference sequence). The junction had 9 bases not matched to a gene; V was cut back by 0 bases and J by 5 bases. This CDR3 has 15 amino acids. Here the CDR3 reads CSARELAESRHEQYF. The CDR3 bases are TGCAGTGCTAGAGAACTAGCGGAGAGTCGCCACGAGCAGTACTTC.

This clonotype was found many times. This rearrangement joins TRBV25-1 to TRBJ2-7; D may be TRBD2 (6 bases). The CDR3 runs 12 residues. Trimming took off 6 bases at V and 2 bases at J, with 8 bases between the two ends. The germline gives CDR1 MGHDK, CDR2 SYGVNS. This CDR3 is CASREGPYEQYF. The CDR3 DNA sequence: TGTGCCAGCAGGGAGGGCCCCTACGAGCAGTACTTC.

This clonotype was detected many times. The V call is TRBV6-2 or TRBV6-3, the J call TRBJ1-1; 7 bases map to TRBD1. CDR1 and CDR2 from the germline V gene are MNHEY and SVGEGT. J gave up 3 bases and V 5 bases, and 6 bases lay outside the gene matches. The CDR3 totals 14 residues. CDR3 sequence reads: CASSRGGLDTEAFF. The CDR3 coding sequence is TGTGCCAGCAGTCGAGGGGGCCTGGACACTGAAGCTTTCTTT.

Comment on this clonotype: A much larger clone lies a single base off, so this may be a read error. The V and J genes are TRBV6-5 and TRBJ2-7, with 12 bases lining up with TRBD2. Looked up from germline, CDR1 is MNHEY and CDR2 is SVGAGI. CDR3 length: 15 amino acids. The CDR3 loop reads CTSSYTTSGSHEQYF. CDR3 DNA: TGTACCAGCAGTTACACGACTAGCGGGAGTCACGAGCAGTACTTC.

CDR3 protein: CASTIKGGSYNEQFF. CDR3 bases: TGCGCCAGCACCATCAAAGGGGGCTCCTACAATGAGCAGTTCTTC. The rearrangement links TRBV5-1 to TRBJ2-1, with a tentative D call TRBD1 (6 bases). Germline CDR1 is SGHRS and CDR2 is YFSETQ. The V end lost 6 bases, the J end lost 0 bases, and 13 bases lay between the germline ends. The CDR3 is 15 residues long.

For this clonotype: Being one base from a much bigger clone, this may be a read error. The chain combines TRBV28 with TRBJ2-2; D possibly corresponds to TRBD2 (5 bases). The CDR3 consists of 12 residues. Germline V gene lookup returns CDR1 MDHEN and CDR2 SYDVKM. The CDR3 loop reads CASNVDTGELVF. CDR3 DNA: TGTGCCAGCAATGTAGACACCGGGGAGCTGGTTTTT.

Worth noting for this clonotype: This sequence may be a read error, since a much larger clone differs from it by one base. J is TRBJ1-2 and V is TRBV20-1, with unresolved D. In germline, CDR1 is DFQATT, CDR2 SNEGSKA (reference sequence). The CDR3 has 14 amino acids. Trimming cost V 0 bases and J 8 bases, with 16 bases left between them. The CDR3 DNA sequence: TGCAGTGCTAGAGATCCCGGACCTTCTCGGGGCTACACCTTC. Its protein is CSARDPGPSRGYTF.

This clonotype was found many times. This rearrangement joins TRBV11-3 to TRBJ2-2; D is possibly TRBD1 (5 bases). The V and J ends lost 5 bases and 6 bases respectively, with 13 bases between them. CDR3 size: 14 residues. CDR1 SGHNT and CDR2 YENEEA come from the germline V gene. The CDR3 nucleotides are TGTGCCAGCAGCCACGGCAGGGTTGCCGGGGAGCTGTTTTTT. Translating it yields CASSHGRVAGELFF.

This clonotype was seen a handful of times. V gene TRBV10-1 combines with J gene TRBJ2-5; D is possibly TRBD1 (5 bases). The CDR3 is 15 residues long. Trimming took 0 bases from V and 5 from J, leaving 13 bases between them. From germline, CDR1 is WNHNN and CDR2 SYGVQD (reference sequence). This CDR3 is CASSESVGRVETQYF. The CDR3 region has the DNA TGCGCCAGCAGTGAGTCTGTGGGGCGCGTTGAGACCCAGTACTTC.

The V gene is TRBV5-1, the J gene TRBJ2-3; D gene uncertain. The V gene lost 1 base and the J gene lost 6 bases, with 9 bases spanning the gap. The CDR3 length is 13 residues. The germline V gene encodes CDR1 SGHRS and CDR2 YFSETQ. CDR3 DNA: TGCGCCAGCAGCTTGAGGCTTTCCGATACGCAGTATTTT. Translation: CASSLRLSDTQYF.

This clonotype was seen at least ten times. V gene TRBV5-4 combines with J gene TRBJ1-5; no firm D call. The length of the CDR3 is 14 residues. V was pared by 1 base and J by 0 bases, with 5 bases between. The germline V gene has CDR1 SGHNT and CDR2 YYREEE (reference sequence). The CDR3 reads CASSLRDSNQPQHF. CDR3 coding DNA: TGTGCCAGCAGCTTGCGGGATAGCAATCAGCCCCAGCATTTT.

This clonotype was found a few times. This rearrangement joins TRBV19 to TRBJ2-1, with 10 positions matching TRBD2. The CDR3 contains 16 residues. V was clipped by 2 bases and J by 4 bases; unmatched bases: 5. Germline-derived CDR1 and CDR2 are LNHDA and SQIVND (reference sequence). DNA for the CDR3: TGTGCCAGTAGTATATTTAGCGGGAGGAAGTACAATGAGCAGTTCTTC. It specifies CASSIFSGRKYNEQFF.

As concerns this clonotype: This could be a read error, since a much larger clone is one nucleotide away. The CDR3 here is CASLPLGLAGYNEQFF. CDR3 DNA: TGTGCCAGCTTACCATTAGGACTAGCGGGGTACAATGAGCAGTTCTTC. The chain recombines TRBV18 with TRBJ2-1, with 12 nucleotides matching TRBD2. From germline, CDR1 is KGHSH and CDR2 LQKENI. CDR3 size: 16 residues.